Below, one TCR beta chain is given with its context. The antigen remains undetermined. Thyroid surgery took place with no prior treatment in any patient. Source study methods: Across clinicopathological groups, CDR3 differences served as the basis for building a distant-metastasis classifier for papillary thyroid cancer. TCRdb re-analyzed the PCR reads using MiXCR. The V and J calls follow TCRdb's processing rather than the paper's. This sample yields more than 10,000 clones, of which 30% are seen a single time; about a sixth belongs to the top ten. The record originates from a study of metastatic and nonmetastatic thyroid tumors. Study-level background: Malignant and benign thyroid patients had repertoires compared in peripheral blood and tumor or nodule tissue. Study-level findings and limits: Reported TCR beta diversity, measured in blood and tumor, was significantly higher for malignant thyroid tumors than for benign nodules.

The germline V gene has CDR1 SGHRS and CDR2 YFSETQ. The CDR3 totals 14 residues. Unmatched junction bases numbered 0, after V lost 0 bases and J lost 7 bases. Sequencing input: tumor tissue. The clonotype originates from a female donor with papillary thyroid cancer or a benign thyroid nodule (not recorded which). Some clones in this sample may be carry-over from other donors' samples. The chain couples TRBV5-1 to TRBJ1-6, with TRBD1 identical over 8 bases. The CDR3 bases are TGCGCCAGCAGCTTGGGACAGGGGAATTCACCCCTCCACTTT. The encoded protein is CASSLGQGNSPLHF.